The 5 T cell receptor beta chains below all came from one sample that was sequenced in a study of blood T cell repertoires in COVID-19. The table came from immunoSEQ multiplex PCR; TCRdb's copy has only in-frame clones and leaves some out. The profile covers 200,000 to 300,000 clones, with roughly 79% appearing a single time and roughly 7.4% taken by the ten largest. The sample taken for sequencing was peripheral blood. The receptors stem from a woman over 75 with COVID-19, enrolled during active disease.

The CDR3 reads CASSTENNSPLHF. The CDR3 DNA reads TGTGCCAGCAGTACAGAGAATAATTCACCCCTCCACTTT. This rearrangement joins TRBV12-3 or TRBV12-4 to TRBJ1-6; no reliable D call. V shed 5 bases and J shed 5 bases, with 7 bases lying between them. The CDR3 loop spans 13 amino acids.

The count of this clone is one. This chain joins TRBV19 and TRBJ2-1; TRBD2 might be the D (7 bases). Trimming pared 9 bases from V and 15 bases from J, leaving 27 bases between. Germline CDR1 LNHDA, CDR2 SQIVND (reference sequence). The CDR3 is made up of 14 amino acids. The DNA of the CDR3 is TGTGCCAGCCAACTTCTAGCCGAACGGGGGGCACGGTTCTTC. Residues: CASQLLAERGARFF. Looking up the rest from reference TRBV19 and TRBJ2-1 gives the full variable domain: DGGITQSPKYLFRKEGQNVTLSCEQNLNHDAMYWYRQDPGQGLRLIYYSQIVNDFQKGDIAEGYSVSREKKESFPLTVTSAQKNPTAFYLCASQLLAERGARFFGPGTRLTVL.

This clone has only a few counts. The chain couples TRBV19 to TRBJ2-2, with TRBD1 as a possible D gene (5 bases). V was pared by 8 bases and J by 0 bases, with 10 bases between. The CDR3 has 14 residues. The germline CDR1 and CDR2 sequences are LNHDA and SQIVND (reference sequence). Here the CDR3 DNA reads TGTGCCAGTTCAGGGATAACGAACACCGGGGAGCTGTTTTTT. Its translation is CASSGITNTGELFF. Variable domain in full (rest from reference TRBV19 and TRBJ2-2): DGGITQSPKYLFRKEGQNVTLSCEQNLNHDAMYWYRQDPGQGLRLIYYSQIVNDFQKGDIAEGYSVSREKKESFPLTVTSAQKNPTAFYLCASSGITNTGELFFGEGSRLTVL.

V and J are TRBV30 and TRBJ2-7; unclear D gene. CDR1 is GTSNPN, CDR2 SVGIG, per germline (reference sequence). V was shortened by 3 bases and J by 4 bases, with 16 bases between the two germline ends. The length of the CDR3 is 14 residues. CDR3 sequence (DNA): TGTGCCTGGAGATCGAGTTCGTGGGCGTACGAGCAGTACTTC. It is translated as CAWRSSSWAYEQYF.

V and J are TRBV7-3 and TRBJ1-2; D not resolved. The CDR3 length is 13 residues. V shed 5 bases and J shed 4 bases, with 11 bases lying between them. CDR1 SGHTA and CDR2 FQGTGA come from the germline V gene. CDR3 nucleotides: TGTGCCAGCAGCCTAGATCCGGGCTATGGCTACACCTTC. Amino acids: CASSLDPGYGYTF.